This TCR beta chain was documented in a study of cytomegalovirus exposure and HLA in healthy donors. Regarding the study as a whole: TCR beta chain V- and J-gene trimming was linked, in a later analysis, to a missense variant in DCLRE1C.

With 60 Vbeta and 13 Jbeta primers, the PCR was carried out. Study processing details: In a later analysis, the count reached about 75 million unique TCR beta chains, with approximately 11 million shared. The assay was immunoSEQ multiplex PCR, and TCRdb's table has in-frame clones only and misses some. The V and J calls and the clone size are those of that table, but D and trimming were determined from the DNA. Of 150,000 to 200,000 clones listed, 81% were seen once; the top ten hold around 3.5%. A note on this clone: Antigen unknown.

CDR1 LGHNT and CDR2 FRNRAP come from the germline V gene. V lost 3 bases to trimming and J lost 6 bases, with 16 bases between them. CDR3 length: 15 residues. This receptor was taken from a man in his forties or fifties in good health and CMV-seropositive. The sequenced material came from PBMCs. The J gene is TRBJ2-3, the V gene TRBV12-5; weak D call: TRBD1 (5 bases). The chain's CDR3 is CASGLRGFGVDTQYF. For the CDR3, the DNA is TGTGCTAGTGGTTTAAGGGGCTTTGGGGTGGATACGCAGTATTTT.